The rows below give T cell receptor beta chains drawn from one sample of a study of identical twins. Via MiXCR, TCRdb re-called the 5' RACE reads, giving one row per CDR3 protein. The table includes 230,000 or so distinct CDR3 sequences, about 8.3% detected once. This sample was shared with a second study, whose subject was yellow fever vaccine responses in identical twins.

The sample consisted of CD8+ T cells sorted from blood. These receptors originate from a woman aged 18-29 years in good health. The CDR3 runs from the conserved cysteine through the conserved F or W. Each record gives: J gene, clone size, V gene, CDR3 protein. Some rows mark clone size as missing; the rest say once, few, many or name a class of expanded clone.

J gene: TRBJ1-3
clone size: NA
V gene: TRBV6-5
CDR3 protein: CASSYGTATTSGNTIYF

J gene: TRBJ2-1
clone size: NA
V gene: TRBV28
CDR3 protein: CASSLEGGNEQFF

J gene: TRBJ2-1
clone size: many
V gene: TRBV7-3
CDR3 protein: CASSTGTRGDEQFF

J gene: TRBJ1-1
clone size: NA
V gene: TRBV27
CDR3 protein: CASSPGAANTEAFF

J gene: TRBJ2-7
clone size: many
V gene: TRBV20-1
CDR3 protein: CSATGHRSYEQYF

J gene: TRBJ2-7
clone size: few
V gene: TRBV7-3
CDR3 protein: CASSRTDGREQYF

J gene: TRBJ2-5
clone size: few
V gene: TRBV11-2
CDR3 protein: CASSFPQEEETQYF

J gene: TRBJ2-7
clone size: few
V gene: TRBV6-5
CDR3 protein: CASSYLGDGTESYEQYF

J gene: TRBJ2-5
clone size: NA
V gene: TRBV12-5
CDR3 protein: CASGSGLADQETQYF

J gene: TRBJ2-3
clone size: few
V gene: TRBV5-4
CDR3 protein: CASSSGTGGAADTQYF

J gene: TRBJ2-7
clone size: NA
V gene: TRBV29-1
CDR3 protein: CSVVLTGSDEQYF

J gene: TRBJ2-7
clone size: few
V gene: TRBV5-1
CDR3 protein: CASSSTSGGAAHEQYF

J gene: TRBJ1-1
clone size: many
V gene: TRBV4-3
CDR3 protein: CASSQDWLPNTEAFF

J gene: TRBJ2-3
clone size: few
V gene: TRBV12-3/TRBV12-4
CDR3 protein: CASKPGLGPDTQYF

J gene: TRBJ2-1
clone size: NA
V gene: TRBV7-9
CDR3 protein: CASSLAGERGEQFF

J gene: TRBJ2-4
clone size: NA
V gene: TRBV6-5
CDR3 protein: CASTSGKNIQYF

J gene: TRBJ2-3
clone size: NA
V gene: TRBV7-3
CDR3 protein: CASSLQGATDTQYF

J gene: TRBJ1-5
clone size: few
V gene: TRBV20-1
CDR3 protein: CSAIGQGGQPQHF

J gene: TRBJ2-1
clone size: many
V gene: TRBV4-3
CDR3 protein: CASSQEVGGAYNEQFF

J gene: TRBJ2-7
clone size: few
V gene: TRBV12-5
CDR3 protein: CASGLKHSGPLSYEQYF

J gene: TRBJ2-7
clone size: NA
V gene: TRBV29-1
CDR3 protein: CSVVVGTYEQYF

J gene: TRBJ1-2
clone size: NA
V gene: TRBV6-2/TRBV6-3
CDR3 protein: CASRGLGYGYTF

J gene: TRBJ2-3
clone size: many
V gene: TRBV10-3
CDR3 protein: CAISTDFGDTQYF

J gene: TRBJ2-1
clone size: few
V gene: TRBV2
CDR3 protein: CASSDPGAGLFNEQFF

J gene: TRBJ2-2
clone size: many
V gene: TRBV28
CDR3 protein: CASSTGTGDTGELFF

J gene: TRBJ1-1
clone size: NA
V gene: TRBV27
CDR3 protein: CASSLRGAVSEAFF

J gene: TRBJ1-2
clone size: few
V gene: TRBV29-1
CDR3 protein: CSARGGNQNYGYTF

J gene: TRBJ1-1
clone size: few
V gene: TRBV6-1
CDR3 protein: CASRRITDGQGAEAFF

J gene: TRBJ1-4
clone size: few
V gene: TRBV6-2/TRBV6-3
CDR3 protein: CASSYFRETNEKLFF

J gene: TRBJ2-3
clone size: few
V gene: TRBV11-2
CDR3 protein: CASSLEGLAGPADTQYF

J gene: TRBJ1-5
clone size: many
V gene: TRBV12-3/TRBV12-4
CDR3 protein: CASSLWQTRDQPQHF

J gene: TRBJ2-7
clone size: few
V gene: TRBV4-2
CDR3 protein: CASRASGAYEQYF

J gene: TRBJ1-1
clone size: many
V gene: TRBV4-2
CDR3 protein: CASSQDLLVKNTEAFF

J gene: TRBJ2-1
clone size: many
V gene: TRBV6-1
CDR3 protein: CASNALAGGKGEQFF

J gene: TRBJ1-5
clone size: many
V gene: TRBV4-1
CDR3 protein: CASSQSDSSNQPQHF

J gene: TRBJ2-1
clone size: NA
V gene: TRBV5-1
CDR3 protein: CASSLRPGRDEQFF

J gene: TRBJ2-4
clone size: few
V gene: TRBV5-6
CDR3 protein: CASRWTGGNIQYF

J gene: TRBJ2-2
clone size: NA
V gene: TRBV7-9
CDR3 protein: CASSFTSRTGELFF

J gene: TRBJ2-1
clone size: many
V gene: TRBV29-1
CDR3 protein: CSVLTGNNEQFF

J gene: TRBJ2-7
clone size: NA
V gene: TRBV7-9
CDR3 protein: CASSLVTSSYEQYF

J gene: TRBJ2-7
clone size: NA
V gene: TRBV5-6
CDR3 protein: CASSHQWAGGMGEQYF

J gene: TRBJ2-7
clone size: few
V gene: TRBV5-1
CDR3 protein: CASSLRLRGPGPYEQYF

J gene: TRBJ2-3
clone size: NA
V gene: TRBV20-1
CDR3 protein: CSAILRDRDGSFTDTQYF

J gene: TRBJ1-4
clone size: many
V gene: TRBV4-1
CDR3 protein: CASSPLRGGSDEKLFF

J gene: TRBJ1-5
clone size: few
V gene: TRBV4-2
CDR3 protein: CASSQDEGSNQPQHF

J gene: TRBJ2-7
clone size: many
V gene: TRBV29-1
CDR3 protein: CSCRRPGSYEQYF

J gene: TRBJ2-1
clone size: NA
V gene: TRBV12-3/TRBV12-4
CDR3 protein: CASSFRSFASGKETLYNEQFF

J gene: TRBJ2-3
clone size: NA
V gene: TRBV5-1
CDR3 protein: CASSRLAGPSTDTQYF

J gene: TRBJ2-7
clone size: few
V gene: TRBV19
CDR3 protein: CASSATSGVYEQYF

J gene: TRBJ2-4
clone size: few
V gene: TRBV7-2
CDR3 protein: CASSLAGSEGAVKNIQYF

J gene: TRBJ2-4
clone size: few
V gene: TRBV27
CDR3 protein: CASSKQGRRNIQYF